Listed below are T cell receptor beta chains from one sample, sequenced in a study of T cell responses to AZD1222 COVID-19 vaccine. Using immunoSEQ multiplex PCR, the repertoire was profiled, and TCRdb retains in-frame clones only, with some absent. Of 110,000 or so clones in the sample, approximately 91% were seen once. The source was peripheral blood, collected on day 0 of MenACWY control vaccination. The receptors derive from an adult in good health. CDR3s include the opening cysteine and the closing phenylalanine or tryptophan. The D gene is left open where the match is weak. Rows may omit the clone size; those that give it use once, few, many or a size class.

>-|TRBJ2-5|TRBV7-3|TRBD2
CASSLGLAGDGQETQYF
TGTGCCAGCAGCCTAGGACTAGCGGGAGATGGCCAAGAGACCCAGTACTTC
>-|TRBJ2-2|TRBV9|TRBD2
CASSVGLAGGPNTGELFF
TGTGCCAGCAGCGTAGGACTAGCGGGGGGGCCGAACACCGGGGAGCTGTTTTTT
>-|TRBJ2-7|TRBV12-5|TRBD1
CASGAGTGEQYF
TGTGCTAGTGGAGCCGGGACAGGCGAGCAGTACTTC
>-|TRBJ2-7|TRBV7-2|TRBD2
CASSLGVAGVSISYEQYF
TGTGCCAGCAGCTTAGGGGTAGCGGGAGTGAGCATCTCCTACGAGCAGTACTTC
>-|TRBJ2-1|TRBV6-2/TRBV6-3|TRBD2
CASSYLAGVDAYNEQFF
TGTGCCAGCAGTTACCTAGCGGGAGTTGACGCCTACAATGAGCAGTTCTTC
>-|TRBJ1-2|TRBV30|-
CAWSQGNYGYTF
TGTGCCTGGAGCCAGGGGAACTATGGCTACACCTTC
>-|TRBJ2-1|TRBV28|-
CASSPSGEYNEQFF
TGTGCCAGCAGTCCCTCCGGGGAATACAATGAGCAGTTCTTC
>once|TRBJ1-5|TRBV19|TRBD1
CASSIRHRGNQPQHF
TGTGCCAGTAGTATCCGCCACAGGGGGAATCAGCCCCAGCATTTT
>-|TRBJ2-7|TRBV6-5|TRBD1
CASTADREPNEQYF
TGTGCCAGCACAGCGGACAGGGAACCTAACGAGCAGTACTTC
>-|TRBJ2-2|TRBV7-2|TRBD2
CASSSSGGFYVTGELFF
TGTGCCAGCAGCTCTAGCGGGGGATTTTATGTCACCGGGGAGCTGTTTTTT